This record covers a single TCR beta chain. What it binds is unknown. It was with a sample-barcoded 5' primer and a J-beta primer mix that a second PCR of roughly 7 to 12 cycles was run. TCRdb reprocessed the 5' RACE reads via MiXCR and lists one record per CDR3 protein. The profile shows some 1.5 million distinct CDR3 sequences, 35% to 45% of them singletons. Extractions gave at least 5 micrograms of total RNA per sample. The sample originates from a study of blood T cells in healthy people across ages. Overall study findings and caveats: In long-lived donors, naive CD4+ cell counts and diversity exceeded those of aged donors. The study regarded diversity estimates from one million T cells as underestimates.

Per the germline V gene, CDR1 is DFQATT and CDR2 is SNEGSKA (reference sequence). Trimming took off 5 bases at V and 2 bases at J, with 16 bases between the two ends. The CDR3 totals 15 residues. The receptor was derived from a woman under 30 in good health. The chain joins TRBV20-1 to TRBJ2-1; perhaps TRBD2 as D (6 bases). Input material: blood. The chain's CDR3 is CSAPPAGTPYNEQFF. DNA for the CDR3: TGCAGTGCTCCCCCTGCGGGGACCCCCTACAATGAGCAGTTCTTC.